The 16 T cell receptor beta chains in this list originate from one sample, sequenced in a study of monozygotic twins with inflammatory bowel disease. TCRdb re-called the 5' RACE reads; every CDR3 protein appears as one record, without DNA. The sample data list fewer than 450,000 distinct CDR3 sequences. Sample: blood. The receptors come from a human donor with ulcerative colitis or Crohn's disease, or a healthy co-twin of an affected twin (not recorded which).

The V gene is TRBV12-3 or TRBV12-4, the J gene TRBJ1-5. The CDR3 runs to 14 residues. The CDR3: CASSFGESHQPQHF.

This sequence joins TRBV4-2 and TRBJ2-7; TCRdb's D call, TRBD1, is unchecked because there is no DNA. The CDR3 length is 15 residues. Germline V gene sequence: CDR1 LGHNA, CDR2 YNFKEQ. This CDR3 is CASSQDRDRDHEQYF.

This chain joins TRBV19 and TRBJ1-5; as DNA is missing, the TRBD1 call by TCRdb cannot be tested. This CDR3 is built from 14 residues. CDR1 is LNHDA, CDR2 SQIVND, per germline (reference sequence). The CDR3 is CASSMGRGNQPQHF.

The chain joins TRBV5-1 to TRBJ2-7; checking the TCRdb D call of TRBD1 is not possible without DNA. The CDR3 is 15 amino acids. Germline CDR1 reads SGHRS; CDR2 reads YFSETQ. CDR3 amino acids: CASSLGQGRTYEQYF.

The genes are TRBV7-9 and TRBJ1-2. The germline V gene encodes CDR1 SEHNR and CDR2 FQNEAQ (reference sequence). The CDR3 is 15 residues long. The CDR3 protein is CASSLAGLANYGYTF.

The rearrangement joins TRBV12-3 or TRBV12-4 to TRBJ2-1. The CDR3 loop spans 14 amino acids. CDR3 residues: CASSHRPQYGEQFF.

This chain joins TRBV20-1 and TRBJ2-5; TCRdb's assignment of TRBD2 cannot be checked, as there is no DNA. CDR1 is DFQATT and CDR2 is SNEGSKA in the germline V gene (reference sequence). The CDR3 covers 14 residues. The CDR3 loop reads CSARAGEVTETQYF.

V and J are TRBV5-1 and TRBJ2-2; the D call from TCRdb, TRBD2, cannot be confirmed without DNA. Per the germline V gene, CDR1 is SGHRS and CDR2 is YFSETQ. The CDR3 totals 15 residues. The CDR3 here is CASVAGASNTGELFF.

The J gene is TRBJ1-1, the V gene TRBV18. Germline CDR1 and CDR2: KGHSH and LQKENI. This CDR3 spans 12 amino acids. The CDR3 spells CASSPPRGEAFF.

The rearrangement links TRBV20-1 to TRBJ1-1; the TCRdb call, TRBD1, lacks DNA for checking. The CDR3 extends over 15 amino acids. The germline V gene encodes CDR1 DFQATT and CDR2 SNEGSKA (reference sequence). The CDR3 is CSARPTGGENTEAFF.

The chain uses TRBV6-4 and TRBJ2-3. The CDR3 covers 13 residues. CDR1 is MRHNA and CDR2 is SNTAGT in the germline V gene. CDR3 loop: CASSQASTDTQYF.

This chain connects TRBV30 to TRBJ2-7; TCRdb names TRBD1, which stays unverified in the absence of DNA. Germline V gene lookup returns CDR1 GTSNPN and CDR2 SVGIG (reference sequence). CDR3 length: 13 residues. CDR3 amino acids: CAWGARVTDEQYF. Full variable domain (rest looked up from reference TRBV30 and TRBJ2-7): SQTIHQWPATLVQPVGSPLSLECTVEGTSNPNLYWYRQAAGRGLQLLFYSVGIGQISSEVPQNLSASRPQDRQFILSSKKLLLSDSGFYLCAWGARVTDEQYFGPGTRLTVT.

V gene TRBV30 combines with J gene TRBJ2-5; absent DNA, TCRdb's TRBD2 call cannot be checked. Germline V gives CDR1 GTSNPN, CDR2 SVGIG (reference sequence). The CDR3 sequence is 15 residues long. The CDR3 loop is CAWSAGLAGRETQYF.

The chain joins TRBV29-1 to TRBJ2-5. Germline V gene sequence: CDR1 SQVTM, CDR2 ANQGSEA. The CDR3 totals 12 residues. CDR3 loop: CSVGAFQETQYF.

This chain uses TRBV12-3 or TRBV12-4 with TRBJ1-2. The CDR3 spans 13 residues. The CDR3 protein is CASSLRVSYGYTF.

The chain is built from TRBV27 and TRBJ2-5; TCRdb outputs TRBD1, but without DNA this stays unchecked. The CDR3 is 14 residues long. Germline lookup yields CDR1 MNHEY and CDR2 SMNVEV (reference sequence). This CDR3 reads CASPSRDRAETQYF.